The sequence of this T cell receptor (beta chain) was determined in a study of somatic mutations in cytotoxic T cells in rheumatoid arthritis. Findings and caveats of the study: Some patients, about an eighth of the 65, had a largest CD8+ clone that exceeded 20% of CD8+ cells.

A note on this clone: Its antigen is still unknown.

The method was immunoSEQ multiplex PCR; TCRdb's version includes in-frame clones alone and lacks a portion of them. The repertoire holds roughly 20,000 clones, with about four fifths as singletons. The CDR3 contains 14 residues. V lost 5 bases to trimming and J lost 5 bases; unmatched junction nucleotides: 5. Germline V lookup: CDR1 MDHEN, CDR2 SYDVKM. This TCR derives from an adult with rheumatoid arthritis. Sequencing was done on a sample of CD8+ T cells sorted from blood. The rearrangement links TRBV28 to TRBJ1-5; TRBD1 matches at 8 bases. The CDR3 DNA follows: TGTGCCAGCAGTCCCCGGACAGGGCATCAGCCCCAGCATTTT. It translates to CASSPRTGHQPQHF.